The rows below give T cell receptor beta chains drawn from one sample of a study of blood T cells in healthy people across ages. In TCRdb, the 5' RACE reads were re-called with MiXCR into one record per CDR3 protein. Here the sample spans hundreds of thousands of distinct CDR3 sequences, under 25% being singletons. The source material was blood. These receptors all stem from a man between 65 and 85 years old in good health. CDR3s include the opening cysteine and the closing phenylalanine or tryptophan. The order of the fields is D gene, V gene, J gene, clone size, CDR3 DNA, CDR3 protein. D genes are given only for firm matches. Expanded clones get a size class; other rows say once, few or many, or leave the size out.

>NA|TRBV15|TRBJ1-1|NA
TGTGCCACCAGCAGAGATCTCCCCGGACTGAACACTGAAGCTTTCTTT
CATSRDLPGLNTEAFF
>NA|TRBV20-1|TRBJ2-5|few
TGCAGTGCAACGGACGGGCCCTCCTACGTGCAGTACTTC
CSATDGPSYVQYF
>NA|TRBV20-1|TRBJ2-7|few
TGCAGTGCTAGAGCCAATTTAGAGCAGTACTTC
CSARANLEQYF
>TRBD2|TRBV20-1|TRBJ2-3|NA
TGCAGTGCTAGTTGGCCTAGCGGGAGGGCAGATACGCAGTATTTT
CSASWPSGRADTQYF
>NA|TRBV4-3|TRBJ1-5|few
TGCGCCAGCAGCCAAGATCGGGGTTATAGCAATCAGCCCCAGCATTTT
CASSQDRGYSNQPQHF
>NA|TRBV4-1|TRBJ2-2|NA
TGCGCCAGCAGCCAAGTACAGGGCGCGAACACCGGGGAGCTGTTTTTT
CASSQVQGANTGELFF
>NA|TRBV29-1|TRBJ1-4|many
TGCAGCGTCGTCTGGAGTGGGAGTGAAAAACTGTTTTTT
CSVVWSGSEKLFF
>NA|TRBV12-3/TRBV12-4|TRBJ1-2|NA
TGTGCCAGCAGTTTCGGGGGGCTCGGCGGCTACGCCTTC
CASSFGGLGGYAF
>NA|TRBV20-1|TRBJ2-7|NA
TGCAGTGCTAGGATTAGCGACTACGAGCAGTACTTC
CSARISDYEQYF
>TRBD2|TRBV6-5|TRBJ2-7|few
TGTGCCAGCAGCTCCACTAGCGGGAGATCATACAAGCAGTACTTC
CASSSTSGRSYKQYF
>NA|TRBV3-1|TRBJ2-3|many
TGTGCCAGCAGCCAAGGACCTGGTACGCAGTATTTT
CASSQGPGTQYF
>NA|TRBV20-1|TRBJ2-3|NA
TGCAGTGCTAGAGGGGCTAACGTCGTGAGAGATACGCAGTATTTT
CSARGANVVRDTQYF
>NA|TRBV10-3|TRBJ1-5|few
TGTGCCATCAGTGCAGGAAATCAGCCCCAGCATTTT
CAISAGNQPQHF
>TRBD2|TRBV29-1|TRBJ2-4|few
TGCAGCGTAGTAGCGGGAGGCGCTAAAAACATTCAGTACTTC
CSVVAGGAKNIQYF
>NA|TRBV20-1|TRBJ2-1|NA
TGCAGTGCTAGAGGGGACCGAGCGGACCGTCCGGGGTACAATGAGCAGTTCTTC
CSARGDRADRPGYNEQFF
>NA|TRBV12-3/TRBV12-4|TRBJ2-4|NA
TGTGCCAGCAGTTTATCGAGTGGAAACATTCAGTACTTC
CASSLSSGNIQYF
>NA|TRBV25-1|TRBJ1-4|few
TGTGCCAGCAGAAAAGCGAATAATGAAAAACTGTTTTTT
CASRKANNEKLFF
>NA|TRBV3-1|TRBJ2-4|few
TGTGCCAGCAGCCAAGTTCGCGCAAACATTCAGTACTTC
CASSQVRANIQYF
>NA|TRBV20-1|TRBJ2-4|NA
TGCAGTGCTGGAAGCGGAGAAGCCAAAAACATTCAGTACTTC
CSAGSGEAKNIQYF
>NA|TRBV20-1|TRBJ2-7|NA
TGCAGTGCTAGGTGGAGGGTCAAAAACGAGCAGTACTTC
CSARWRVKNEQYF
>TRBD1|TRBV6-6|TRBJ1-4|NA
TGTGCCAGCAGCAAGACAGGGTTTAATGAAAAACTGTTTTTT
CASSKTGFNEKLFF
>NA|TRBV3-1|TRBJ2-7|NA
TGTGCCAGCAGCCTTGCCAGACAGGTTTCGGGCGAGCAGTACTTC
CASSLARQVSGEQYF
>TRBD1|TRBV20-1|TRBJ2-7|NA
TGCAGTGCGACGGGACAGAATCCCTCCTACGAGCAGTACTTC
CSATGQNPSYEQYF
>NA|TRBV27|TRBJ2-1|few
TGTGCCAGCAGTTTATCGGGAGTGGGGTACAATGAGCAGTTCTTC
CASSLSGVGYNEQFF
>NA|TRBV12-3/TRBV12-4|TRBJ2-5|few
TGTGCCAGCAGTCCAAGGAGCGGACTGACCGGACAAGAGACCCAGTACTTC
CASSPRSGLTGQETQYF
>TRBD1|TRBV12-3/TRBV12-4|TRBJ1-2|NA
TGTGCCAGCAGTTTACGTTACGGGACAGATAACTATGGCTACACCTTC
CASSLRYGTDNYGYTF
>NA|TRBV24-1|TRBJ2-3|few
TGTGCCACCAGTAACGGCTTTACAGATACGCAGTATTTT
CATSNGFTDTQYF
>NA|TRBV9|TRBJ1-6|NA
TGTGCCAGCAGCCCCGATGGGGCCGGAGCGTATTCACCCCTCCACTTT
CASSPDGAGAYSPLHF
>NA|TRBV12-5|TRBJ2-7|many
TGTGCTAGTGGGAAGGAAGGGAACGAGCAGTACTTC
CASGKEGNEQYF
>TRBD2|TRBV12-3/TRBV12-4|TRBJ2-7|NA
TGTGCCAGCAGGAGCGGGGGGTCCTACGAGCAGTACTTC
CASRSGGSYEQYF
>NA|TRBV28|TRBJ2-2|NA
TGTGCCAGCAGTTTATGGGGGGGGCTCTCTCCCGGGGAGCTGTTTTTT
CASSLWGGLSPGELFF
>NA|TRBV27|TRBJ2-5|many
TGTGCCAGCAGTTTGGAAGGTCGCGGAGAGACCCAGTACTTC
CASSLEGRGETQYF
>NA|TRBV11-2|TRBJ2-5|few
TGTGCCAGCAGCTTATGGAGGGGCCAAGAGACCCAGTACTTC
CASSLWRGQETQYF
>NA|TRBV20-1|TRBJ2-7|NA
TGCAGTACAAGGGGAGCTGGCCACGAGCAGTACTTC
CSTRGAGHEQYF
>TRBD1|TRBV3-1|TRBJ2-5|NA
TGTGCCAGCAGCCAAGGGGACAGTGGGGCAGAGACCCAGTACTTC
CASSQGDSGAETQYF
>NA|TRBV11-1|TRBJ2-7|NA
TGTGCCAGCAGCTTAGCGGGTGGGAGGACCTACGAGCAGTACTTC
CASSLAGGRTYEQYF
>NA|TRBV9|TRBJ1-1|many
TGTGCCAGCAGCCCCAGGGGCAGGGGAAGGAACACTGAAGCTTTCTTT
CASSPRGRGRNTEAFF
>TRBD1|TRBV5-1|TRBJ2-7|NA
TGCGCCAGCAGCTTCGGACAGGGAGGTAGCAAATCCTACGAGCAGTACTTC
CASSFGQGGSKSYEQYF
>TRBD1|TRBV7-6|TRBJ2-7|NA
TGTGCCAGCAGCTTATCCACAGGGGGCGGCTACGAGCAGTACTTC
CASSLSTGGGYEQYF
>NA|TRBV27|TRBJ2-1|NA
TGTGCCAGCAGGGGGACAGCGGGCTATGAGCAGTTCTTC
CASRGTAGYEQFF
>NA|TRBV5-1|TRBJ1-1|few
TGCGCCAGCAGCCTCCCGGGAACAGGGCCCAAGGGGGACACCGAAGCTTTCTTT
CASSLPGTGPKGDTEAFF
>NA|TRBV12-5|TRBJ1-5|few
TGTGCTAGTGGTAACAACCGACAGGACCAGCATTTT
CASGNNRQDQHF
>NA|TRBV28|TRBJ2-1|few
TGTGCCAGCAGTTTAGCGGGCGAGGTGACCTACAATGAGCAGTTCTTC
CASSLAGEVTYNEQFF
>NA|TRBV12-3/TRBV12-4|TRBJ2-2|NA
TGTGCCAGCAGTTTAGTAGGGAGCACCGGGGAGCTGTTTTTT
CASSLVGSTGELFF
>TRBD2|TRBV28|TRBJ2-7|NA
TGTGCCAGCAGTTTAAGCGGGACTAGCACCTACGAGCAGTACTTC
CASSLSGTSTYEQYF
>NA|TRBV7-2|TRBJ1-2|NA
TGTGCCAGCAGCCCCCGGACGGATGGCTACACCTTC
CASSPRTDGYTF
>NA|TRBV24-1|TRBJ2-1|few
TGTGCCACCAGTGAGACGAACAATGAGCAGTTCTTC
CATSETNNEQFF
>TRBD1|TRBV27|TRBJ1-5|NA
TGTGCCAGCAGTCTAAGAGGGACAGGGGGGAGCAATCAGCCCCAGCATTTT
CASSLRGTGGSNQPQHF
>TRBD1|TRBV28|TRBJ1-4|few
TGTGCCAGCAGCACACCCGGGAGCGGGACAGGGACTGAAAAACTGTTTTTT
CASSTPGSGTGTEKLFF
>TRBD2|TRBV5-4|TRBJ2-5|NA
TGTGCCAGCAGCCGGGACTACCTCGGCGGGGAGACCCAGTACTTC
CASSRDYLGGETQYF
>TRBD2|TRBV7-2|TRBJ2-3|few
TGTGCCAGCAGCTACCCTGGGACTAGCGGGTTTAGCACAGATACGCAGTATTTT
CASSYPGTSGFSTDTQYF
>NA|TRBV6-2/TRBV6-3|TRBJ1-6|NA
TGTGCCAGCAGTCGGGGGGACGTTACTTCACCCCTCCACTTT
CASSRGDVTSPLHF
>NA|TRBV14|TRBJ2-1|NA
TGTGCCAGCAGCCAATCTGGTGAGCAGTTCTTC
CASSQSGEQFF
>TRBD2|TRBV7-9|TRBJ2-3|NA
TGTGCCAGCAGCTTAGTCTGGCGGGGGTATACGCAGTATTTT
CASSLVWRGYTQYF